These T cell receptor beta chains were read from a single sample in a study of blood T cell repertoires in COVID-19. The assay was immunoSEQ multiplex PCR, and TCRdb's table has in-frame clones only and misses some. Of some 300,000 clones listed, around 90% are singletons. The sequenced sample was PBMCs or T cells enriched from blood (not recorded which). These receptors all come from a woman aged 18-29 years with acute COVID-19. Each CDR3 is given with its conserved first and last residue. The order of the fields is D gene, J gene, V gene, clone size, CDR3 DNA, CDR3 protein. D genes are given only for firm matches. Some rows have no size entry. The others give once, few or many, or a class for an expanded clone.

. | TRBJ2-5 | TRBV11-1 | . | TGTGCCAGCAGCTTACGGGATCTGGAGACCCAGTACTTC | CASSLRDLETQYF
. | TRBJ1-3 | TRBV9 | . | TGTGCCAGCAGCCTCCGGGGAAACACCATATATTTT | CASSLRGNTIYF
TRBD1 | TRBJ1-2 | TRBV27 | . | TGTGCCAGCAGTCCCCGGACAGGCTATGGCTACACCTTC | CASSPRTGYGYTF
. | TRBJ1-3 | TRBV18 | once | TGTGCCAGCTCACTCTTGCGCTCTGGAAACACCATATATTTT | CASSLLRSGNTIYF
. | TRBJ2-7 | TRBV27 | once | TGTGCCAGCAGCCCGCTAGCGTCAGCCTACGAGCAGTACTTC | CASSPLASAYEQYF
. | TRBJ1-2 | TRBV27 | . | TGTGCCAGCAGCCCCGGGATCGGCACTTTGAACTATGGCTACACCTTC | CASSPGIGTLNYGYTF
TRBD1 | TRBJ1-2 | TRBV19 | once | TGTGCCAGTACCCGGGACAGGGGGCTCATTTATGGCTACACCTTC | CASTRDRGLIYGYTF
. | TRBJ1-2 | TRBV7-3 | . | TGTGCCAGCAGCCGGGACTCCACTAACTATGGCTACACCTTC | CASSRDSTNYGYTF
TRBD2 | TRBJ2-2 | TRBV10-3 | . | TGTGCCATCAGTGCCGGACTAGCGGGAGGGCCAAGAGCGCTGTTTTTT | CAISAGLAGGPRALFF
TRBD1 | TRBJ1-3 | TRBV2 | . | TGTGCCAGCAGTCGACAGGGTGTCAGTGGAAACACCATATATTTT | CASSRQGVSGNTIYF
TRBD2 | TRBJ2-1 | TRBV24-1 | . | TGTGCCACCAGTGATTACCTAGCGGGAGACGAGCAGTTCTTC | CATSDYLAGDEQFF
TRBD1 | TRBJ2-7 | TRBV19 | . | TGTGCCAGTTCCCCGGACAGGGGGCTTCCCTCCTACGAGCAGTACTTC | CASSPDRGLPSYEQYF
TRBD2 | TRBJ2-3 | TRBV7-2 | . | TGTGCCAGCAGCTTGGGACTAGCGGGAGCGAATACGCAGTATTTT | CASSLGLAGANTQYF
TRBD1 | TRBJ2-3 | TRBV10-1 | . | TGCGCCAGCAGTGAAACGGGCAGGGGGCAAGATACGCAGTATTTT | CASSETGRGQDTQYF
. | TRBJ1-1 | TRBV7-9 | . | TGTGCCAGCAGCGCCGACCGGACACGGAACACTGAAGCTTTCTTT | CASSADRTRNTEAFF